This TCR beta chain was identified in a study of T cells in Graves' hyperthyroidism and ophthalmopathy. Findings and limits, study-wide: Researchers found most expanded thyroid clonotypes above 0.001 in blood as well.

The source material, RNA transcripts, was used to amplify TCR beta CDR3 regions. Researchers ran a first-round RT-PCR on the TCR CDR3 using the HTBI primer set. TCRdb redid the calling of the multiplex PCR reads with MiXCR, one entry per CDR3 protein. Altogether about 610,000 distinct CDR3 sequences are present, around 42% being singletons, with the ten largest covering around 8%. For this clonotype: Its specificity is unknown. The junction does not match germline at one end; this may be a read error.

Each patient was aged 18 to 65 and had newly diagnosed hyperthyroidism of under 2 months' duration. This CDR3 comprises 13 residues. Germline values: CDR1 SGHVS, CDR2 FQNEAQ. What was sequenced was peripheral blood or thyroid tissue (not recorded which). The chain uses TRBV7-8 and TRBJ2-7; D call uncertain. The TCR sequence derives from a woman younger than 35 with Graves' hyperthyroidism. The CDR3 is CASSLARYNEQCF. CDR3 bases: TGTGCCAGCAGCTTAGCGCGTTACAACGAGCAGTGCTTC.